The clone carrying this TCR beta chain was seen a single time. What it recognizes is unknown. Carried by the TCR beta cDNA libraries were unique molecular identifiers. From around 0.96 to 9.9 million T cells, 400,000 to 550,000 cDNA molecules were obtained. In TCRdb, the PCR reads were re-called with MiXCR into one record per CDR3 protein. This sample has about 400,000 distinct CDR3 sequences, with roughly 36% found just once. The data are from a study of post-analysis software for immune sequencing data. About the research overall: As for disease course, relapsing-remitting, secondary progressive and progressive-relapsing multiple sclerosis were all included. Overall study findings and caveats: Controls had lower frequencies than patients of four or five TRBV segments, which included TRBV5-6, TRBV5-1 and TRBV20-1. The F measure placed samples prepared in the same batch into strongly shared clusters. Normalized Chao1 diversity was significantly lower in multiple sclerosis patients than in controls.

Per the germline V gene, CDR1 is DFQATT and CDR2 is SNEGSKA (reference sequence). The V and J ends lost 0 bases and 7 bases respectively, with 12 bases between them. The CDR3 consists of 14 residues. Source material: blood. The TCR sequence derives from a girl aged 10-17 years with multiple sclerosis. This chain uses TRBV20-1 with TRBJ2-2; TRBD2 is a possible D gene (5 bases). The CDR3 nucleotides are TGCAGTGCTAGAGATTCGTCGGGGATCGGGGAGCTGTTTTTT. Translation: CSARDSSGIGELFF.